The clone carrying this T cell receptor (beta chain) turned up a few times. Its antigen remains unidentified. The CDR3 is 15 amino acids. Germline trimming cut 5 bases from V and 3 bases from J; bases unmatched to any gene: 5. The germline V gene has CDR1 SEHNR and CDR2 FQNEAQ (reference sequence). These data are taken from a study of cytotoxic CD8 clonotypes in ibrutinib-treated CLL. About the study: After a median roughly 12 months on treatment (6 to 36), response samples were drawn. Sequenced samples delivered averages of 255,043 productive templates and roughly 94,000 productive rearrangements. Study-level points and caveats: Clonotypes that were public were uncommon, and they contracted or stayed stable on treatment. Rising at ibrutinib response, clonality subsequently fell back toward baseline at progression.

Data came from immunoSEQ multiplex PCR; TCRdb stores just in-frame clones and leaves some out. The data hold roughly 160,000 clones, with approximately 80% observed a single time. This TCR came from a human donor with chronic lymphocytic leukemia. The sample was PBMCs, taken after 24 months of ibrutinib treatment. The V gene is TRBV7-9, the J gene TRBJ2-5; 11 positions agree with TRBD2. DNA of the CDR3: TGTGCCAGCAGCAAAGGGACTAGCGGAAAAGAGACCCAGTACTTC. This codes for CASSKGTSGKETQYF. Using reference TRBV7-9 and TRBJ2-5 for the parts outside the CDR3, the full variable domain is DTGVSQNPRHKITKRGQNVTFRCDPISEHNRLYWYRQTLGQGPEFLTYFQNEAQLEKSRLLSDRFSAERPKGSFSTLEIQRTEQGDSAMYLCASSKGTSGKETQYFGPGTRLLVL.